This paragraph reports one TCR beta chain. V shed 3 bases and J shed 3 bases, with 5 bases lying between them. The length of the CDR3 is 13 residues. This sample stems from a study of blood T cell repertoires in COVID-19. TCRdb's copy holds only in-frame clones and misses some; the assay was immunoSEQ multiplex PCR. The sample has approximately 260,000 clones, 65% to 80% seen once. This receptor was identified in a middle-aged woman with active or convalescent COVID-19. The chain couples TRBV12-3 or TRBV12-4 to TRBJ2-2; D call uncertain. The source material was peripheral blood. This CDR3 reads CASSFEDTGELFF. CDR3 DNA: TGTGCCAGCAGTTTTGAGGACACCGGGGAGCTGTTTTTT.